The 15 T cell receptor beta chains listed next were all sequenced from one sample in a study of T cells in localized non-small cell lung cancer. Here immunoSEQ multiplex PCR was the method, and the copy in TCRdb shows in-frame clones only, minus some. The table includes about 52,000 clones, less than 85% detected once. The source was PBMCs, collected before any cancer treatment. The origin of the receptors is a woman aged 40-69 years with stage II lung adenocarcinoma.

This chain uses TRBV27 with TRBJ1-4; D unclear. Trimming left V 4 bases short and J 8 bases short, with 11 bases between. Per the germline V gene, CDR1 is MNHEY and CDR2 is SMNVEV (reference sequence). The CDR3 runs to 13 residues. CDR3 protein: CASSSELQEKLFF. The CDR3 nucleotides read TGTGCCAGCAGTTCCGAGCTACAGGAAAAACTGTTTTTT. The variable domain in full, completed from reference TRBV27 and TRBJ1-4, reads EAQVTQNPRYLITVTGKKLTVTCSQNMNHEYMSWYRQDPGLGLRQIYYSMNVEVTDKGDVPEGYKVSRKEKRNFPLILESPSPNQTSLYFCASSSELQEKLFFGSGTQLSVL.

CDR3 protein: CATSSGLGVIEAFF. The DNA for the CDR3 is TGTGCCACCAGCAGCGGTTTGGGCGTTATTGAAGCTTTCTTT. The chain has TRBV15 and TRBJ1-1; D is ambiguous. V lost 3 bases, J lost 7 bases, and 15 bases lay in between. This CDR3 has 14 residues. CDR1 is LNHNV and CDR2 is YYDKDF in the germline V gene (reference sequence).

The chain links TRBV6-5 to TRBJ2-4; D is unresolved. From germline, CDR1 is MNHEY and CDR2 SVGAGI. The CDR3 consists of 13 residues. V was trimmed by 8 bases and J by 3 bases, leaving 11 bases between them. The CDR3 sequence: CASSLGFKNIQYF. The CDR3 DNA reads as TGTGCCAGCTCGTTGGGGTTCAAAAACATTCAGTACTTC.

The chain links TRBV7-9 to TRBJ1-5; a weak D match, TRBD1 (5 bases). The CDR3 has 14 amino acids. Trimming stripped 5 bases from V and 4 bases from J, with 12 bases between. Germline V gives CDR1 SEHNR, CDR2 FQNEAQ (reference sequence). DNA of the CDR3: TGTGCCAGCAGCCCGGACATTTTTAATCAGCCCCAGCATTTT. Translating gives CASSPDIFNQPQHF.

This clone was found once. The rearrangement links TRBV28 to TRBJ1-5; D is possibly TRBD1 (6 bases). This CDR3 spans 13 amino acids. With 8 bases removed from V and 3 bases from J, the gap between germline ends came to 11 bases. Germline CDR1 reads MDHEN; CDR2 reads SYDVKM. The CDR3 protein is CASWGGFNQPQHF. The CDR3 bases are TGTGCCAGCTGGGGGGGCTTCAATCAGCCCCAGCATTTT.

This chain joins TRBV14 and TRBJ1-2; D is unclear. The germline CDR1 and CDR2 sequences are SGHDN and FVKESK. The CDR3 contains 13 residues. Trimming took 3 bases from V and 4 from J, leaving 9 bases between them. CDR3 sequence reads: CASSQGLGYGYTF. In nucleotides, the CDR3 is TGTGCCAGCAGCCAGGGTCTCGGCTATGGCTACACCTTC.

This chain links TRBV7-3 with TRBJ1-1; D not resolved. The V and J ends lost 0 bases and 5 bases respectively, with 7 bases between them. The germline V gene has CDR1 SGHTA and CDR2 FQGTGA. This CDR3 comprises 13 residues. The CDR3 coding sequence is TGTGCCAGCAGCTTAACCCTCGAGACTGAAGCTTTCTTT. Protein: CASSLTLETEAFF.

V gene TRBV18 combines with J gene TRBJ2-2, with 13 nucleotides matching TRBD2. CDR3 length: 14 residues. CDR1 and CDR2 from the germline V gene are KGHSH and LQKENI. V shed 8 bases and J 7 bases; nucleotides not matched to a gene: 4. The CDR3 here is CASPGLAGDGELFF. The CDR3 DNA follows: TGTGCCAGCCCCGGACTAGCGGGAGACGGGGAGCTGTTTTTT.

CDR3 region: CASSYGESTEAFF. The CDR3, as DNA: TGTGCCAGCAGTTACGGGGAGAGCACTGAAGCTTTCTTT. The chain links TRBV6-6 to TRBJ1-1; D not certain. The V end was cut by 2 bases, the J end by 4 bases, with 8 bases between. This CDR3 is built from 13 residues. Germline values: CDR1 MNHNY, CDR2 SVGAGI (reference sequence).

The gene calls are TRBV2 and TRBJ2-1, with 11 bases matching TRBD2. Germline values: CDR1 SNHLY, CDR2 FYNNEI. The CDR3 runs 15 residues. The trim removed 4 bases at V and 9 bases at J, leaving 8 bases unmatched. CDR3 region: CASSVLAGGQGEQFF. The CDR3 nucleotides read TGTGCCAGCAGTGTCTTAGCGGGGGGGCAAGGTGAGCAGTTCTTC.

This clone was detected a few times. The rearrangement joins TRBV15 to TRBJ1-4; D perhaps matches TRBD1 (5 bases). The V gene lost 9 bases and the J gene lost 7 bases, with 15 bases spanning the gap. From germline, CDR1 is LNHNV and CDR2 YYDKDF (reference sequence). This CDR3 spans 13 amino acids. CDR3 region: CATRGEEPEKLFF. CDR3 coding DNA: TGTGCCACACGGGGGGAGGAACCTGAAAAACTGTTTTTT. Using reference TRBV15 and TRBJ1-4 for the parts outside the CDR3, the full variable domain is DAMVIQNPRYQVTQFGKPVTLSCSQTLNHNVMYWYQQKSSQAPKLLFHYYDKDFNNEADTPDNFQSRRPNTSFCFLDIRSPGLGDTAMYLCATRGEEPEKLFFGSGTQLSVL.

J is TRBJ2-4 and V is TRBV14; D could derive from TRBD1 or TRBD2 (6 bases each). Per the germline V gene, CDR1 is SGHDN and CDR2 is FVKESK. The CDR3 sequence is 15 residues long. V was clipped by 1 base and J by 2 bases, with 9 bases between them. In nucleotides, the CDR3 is TGTGCCAGCAGCCAAGCGGGGGCAACCAAAAACATTCAGTACTTC. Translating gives CASSQAGATKNIQYF.

CDR3: CASSQNPGQRTDTQYF. In DNA, the CDR3 is TGCGCCAGCAGCCAGAATCCGGGACAGCGCACAGATACGCAGTATTTT. V usage is TRBV4-3 and J usage is TRBJ2-3; 7 nucleotides match TRBD1. This CDR3 has 16 amino acids. J was trimmed by 1 base and V by 3 bases; bases with no gene match: 7. Germline CDR1 and CDR2: LGHNA and YSLEER.

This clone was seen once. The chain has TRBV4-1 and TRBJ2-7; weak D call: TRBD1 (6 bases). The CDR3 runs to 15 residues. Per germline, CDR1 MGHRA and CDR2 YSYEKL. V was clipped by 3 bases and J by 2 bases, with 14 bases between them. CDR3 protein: CASSHREGGPYEQYF. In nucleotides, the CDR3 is TGCGCCAGCAGCCACCGAGAAGGGGGACCCTACGAGCAGTACTTC.

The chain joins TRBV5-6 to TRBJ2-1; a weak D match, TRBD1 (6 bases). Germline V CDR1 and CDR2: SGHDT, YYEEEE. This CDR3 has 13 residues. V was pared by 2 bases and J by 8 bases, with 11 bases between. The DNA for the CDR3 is TGTGCCAGCAGCTTTACAGGGTCCCATGAGCAGTTCTTC. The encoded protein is CASSFTGSHEQFF.